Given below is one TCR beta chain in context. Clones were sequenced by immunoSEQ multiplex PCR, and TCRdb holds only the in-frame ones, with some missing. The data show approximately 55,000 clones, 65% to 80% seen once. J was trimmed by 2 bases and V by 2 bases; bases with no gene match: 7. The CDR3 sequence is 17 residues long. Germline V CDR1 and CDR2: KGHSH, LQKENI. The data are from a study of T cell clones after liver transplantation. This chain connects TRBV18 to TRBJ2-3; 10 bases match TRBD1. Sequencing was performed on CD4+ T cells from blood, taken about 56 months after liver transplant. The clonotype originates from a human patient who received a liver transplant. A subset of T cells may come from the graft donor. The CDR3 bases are TGTGCCAGCTCACCAGATCGACAGGGGGCTTTCACAGATACGCAGTATTTT. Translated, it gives CASSPDRQGAFTDTQYF.